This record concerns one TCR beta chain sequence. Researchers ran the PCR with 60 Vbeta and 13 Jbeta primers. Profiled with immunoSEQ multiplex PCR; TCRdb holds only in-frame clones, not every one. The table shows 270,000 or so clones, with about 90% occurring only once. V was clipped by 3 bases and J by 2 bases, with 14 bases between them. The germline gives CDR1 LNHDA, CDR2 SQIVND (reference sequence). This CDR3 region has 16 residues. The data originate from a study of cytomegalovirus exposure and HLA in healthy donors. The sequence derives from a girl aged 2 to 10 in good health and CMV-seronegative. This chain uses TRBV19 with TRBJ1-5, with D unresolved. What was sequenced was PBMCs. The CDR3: CASSIPSGVGNQPQHF. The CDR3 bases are TGTGCCAGTAGTATCCCTTCCGGGGTAGGCAATCAGCCCCAGCATTTT.